Following are 19 T cell receptor beta chains from one sample sequenced in a study of cytomegalovirus exposure and HLA in healthy donors. PCR involved 60 Vbeta and 13 Jbeta primers. Sequenced by immunoSEQ multiplex PCR; TCRdb stores in-frame clones only, minus some. The sample table sets out about 190,000 clones. Source material: PBMCs. The receptors derive from a man aged 25-45 years in good health and CMV-seronegative.

The chain combines TRBV4-2 with TRBJ2-7; 10 positions match TRBD2. Trimming cost V 1 base and J 1 base; bases outside gene matches: 7. CDR1 and CDR2 (germline): LGHNA, YNFKEQ. The CDR3 runs 17 residues. This CDR3 is CASSQASGRALSYEQYF. As DNA, the CDR3 is TGTGCCAGCAGCCAAGCGAGCGGGAGGGCCTTGTCCTACGAGCAGTACTTC.

The chain joins TRBV27 to TRBJ1-1; 7 nucleotides line up with TRBD1. Trimming removed 1 base from V and 0 bases from J; junction bases left unmatched: 5. The CDR3 spans 16 residues. Germline assignment: CDR1 MNHEY and CDR2 SMNVEV (reference sequence). The CDR3 nucleotides are TGTGCCAGCAGTTTATTCGGACAGGTTATGAACACTGAAGCTTTCTTT. Protein product: CASSLFGQVMNTEAFF.

The rearrangement uses TRBV18 and TRBJ1-6; TRBD1 is a possible D gene (5 bases). CDR1 and CDR2 from the germline V gene are KGHSH and LQKENI. The CDR3 spans 16 residues. V was clipped by 2 bases and J by 7 bases, with 15 bases between them. CDR3 DNA: TGTGCCAGCTCACCAAATCCAGGGTCCGGCAATTCACCCCTCCACTTT. Protein sequence: CASSPNPGSGNSPLHF.

This rearrangement joins TRBV6-1 to TRBJ2-2; TRBD2 agrees at 11 bases. J lost 2 bases, V lost 8 bases, and 1 base had no gene match. Germline V gene lookup returns CDR1 MNHNS and CDR2 SASEGT. The CDR3 extends over 14 amino acids. CDR3 amino acids: CASGTSGNTGELFF. The CDR3 nucleotides are TGTGCCAGCGGGACTAGCGGTAACACCGGGGAGCTGTTTTTT.

A remark on this clone: Relative to the germline gene, one junction end is altered; a read error may explain this. This chain links TRBV7-2 with TRBJ1-1; D perhaps matches TRBD1 (5 bases). There are 15 residues in the CDR3. Per the germline V gene, CDR1 is SGHTA and CDR2 is FQGNSA. The CDR3 here is CVSPSPGGRDTEAFF. CDR3 sequence (DNA): TGTGTCAGCCCCTCCCCCGGGGGTCGAGACACTGAAGCTTTCTTT.

This chain joins TRBV5-1 and TRBJ1-3; D possibly corresponds to TRBD1 (5 bases). Trimming took off 3 bases at V and 2 bases at J, with 6 bases between the two ends. This CDR3 has 13 amino acids. Germline CDR1 is SGHRS and CDR2 is YFSETQ. The CDR3 region is CASSWGAGNTIYF. The CDR3 DNA reads as TGCGCCAGCAGCTGGGGGGCTGGAAACACCATATATTTT.

V is TRBV7-2 and J is TRBJ1-5, with 7 bases that match TRBD1. Trimming took 4 bases from V and 5 from J; bases not matched to a gene: 5. CDR3 size: 14 residues. CDR1 and CDR2 from the germline V gene are SGHTA and FQGNSA. CDR3: CASSSDRVDQPQHF. As DNA, the CDR3 is TGTGCCAGCAGCTCCGACAGGGTGGATCAGCCCCAGCATTTT.

The V gene is TRBV2, the J gene TRBJ2-4; no definite D call. Germline V gene lookup returns CDR1 SNHLY and CDR2 FYNNEI. The CDR3 has 12 residues. Trimming took 6 bases from V and 5 from J, leaving 8 bases between them. CDR3 DNA sequence: TGTGCCAGCAGAGCTACCGAAAACATTCAGTACTTC. Its translation is CASRATENIQYF. Looking up the rest from reference TRBV2 and TRBJ2-4 gives the full variable domain: EPEVTQTPSHQVTQMGQEVILRCVPISNHLYFYWYRQILGQKVEFLVSFYNNEISEKSEIFDDQFSVERPDGSNFTLKIRSTKLEDSAMYFCASRATENIQYFGAGTRLSVL.

The chain links TRBV27 to TRBJ2-1; 9 bases fit TRBD1. V dropped 4 bases and J dropped 3; count of bases not matched to a gene: 7. CDR3 size: 16 residues. The germline V gene encodes CDR1 MNHEY and CDR2 SMNVEV (reference sequence). The CDR3 loop reads CASSSTGTGFYNEQFF. In DNA form, the CDR3 reads TGTGCCAGCAGTTCCACCGGGACAGGGTTCTACAATGAGCAGTTCTTC.

Concerning this clone: The same CDR3 arises from other DNA sequences in this sample as well. CDR3 residues: CASTSSWYPGQKNSPLHF. The CDR3 DNA sequence: TGTGCCAGCACCTCGAGCTGGTATCCGGGACAGAAAAATTCACCCCTCCACTTT. The chain is built from TRBV7-2 and TRBJ1-6, with 7 bases identical to TRBD1. Trimming removed 7 bases from V and 7 bases from J; junction bases left unmatched: 19. Germline CDR1 reads SGHTA; CDR2 reads FQGNSA. The CDR3 contains 18 residues.

The rearrangement links TRBV5-1 to TRBJ1-2, with D unresolved. With 0 bases removed from V and 3 bases from J, the gap between germline ends came to 12 bases. Germline lookup yields CDR1 SGHRS and CDR2 YFSETQ. This CDR3 has 15 amino acids. DNA for the CDR3: TGCGCCAGCAGCTTGGCAAGAGGGTTGGACTATGGCTACACCTTC. Protein product: CASSLARGLDYGYTF.

The rearrangement joins TRBV7-9 to TRBJ2-7, with D possibly being TRBD1 (5 bases). Germline V gives CDR1 SEHNR, CDR2 FQNEAQ (reference sequence). V lost 0 bases and J lost 5, with 5 bases in between. The CDR3 sequence is 12 residues long. The CDR3 DNA reads TGTGCCAGCAGCTTAGCCAGGGACGAGCAGTACTTC. The encoded protein is CASSLARDEQYF.

This chain links TRBV7-9 with TRBJ2-7; TRBD2 agrees at 9 bases. Germline V gene sequence: CDR1 SEHNR, CDR2 FQNEAQ (reference sequence). The CDR3 loop spans 14 amino acids. V was clipped by 4 bases and J by 2 bases; unmatched bases: 3. The CDR3 sequence: CASSSTSGAYEQYF. CDR3 bases: TGTGCCAGCAGCTCGACTAGCGGTGCCTACGAGCAGTACTTC.

The chain recombines TRBV7-7 with TRBJ2-5; D might be TRBD2 (6 bases). Germline CDR1 and CDR2: SSHAT and FNYEAQ (reference sequence). The CDR3 runs to 13 residues. V dropped 8 bases and J dropped 0 bases, with 10 bases sitting between them. The CDR3, as DNA: TGTGCCAGCGGACGGGACTACCAAGAGACCCAGTACTTC. Its translation is CASGRDYQETQYF.

The V and J genes are TRBV28 and TRBJ2-1; the match to TRBD2 covers 8 bases. The CDR3 sequence is 15 residues long. V shed 5 bases, J shed 4 bases, and the junction held 7 bases outside the gene matches. Germline CDR1 and CDR2: MDHEN and SYDVKM. The CDR3: CASSPASGPYNEQFF. The CDR3 nucleotides read TGTGCCAGCAGTCCGGCTAGCGGGCCTTACAATGAGCAGTTCTTC.

As for this clone: Other DNA sequences of this sample code for an identical CDR3. This rearrangement joins TRBV5-1 to TRBJ1-1, with D tentatively TRBD1 (6 bases). V lost 4 bases, J lost 1 base, and 11 bases lay in between. The CDR3 is made up of 14 amino acids. The germline V gene has CDR1 SGHRS and CDR2 YFSETQ. CDR3 in amino acids: CASSPGQKNTEAFF. The CDR3, as DNA: TGCGCCAGCAGCCCCGGACAGAAGAACACTGAAGCTTTCTTT.

The V gene is TRBV6-5, the J gene TRBJ2-5, with D perhaps matching TRBD1 (5 bases). TRBJ2-7 explains the end of the DNA better; the J call may be wrong. This CDR3 spans 14 amino acids. The germline CDR1 and CDR2 sequences are MNHEY and SVGAGI. CDR3 sequence (DNA): TGTGCCAGCAGTTCACACCCCCAGGGTTACGAGCAGTACTTC. Translating it yields CASSSHPQGYEQYF.

The gene calls are TRBV6-6 and TRBJ1-2, with 10 bases aligning to TRBD1. J lost 5 bases, V lost 5 bases, and 5 bases had no gene match. CDR1 and CDR2 from the germline V gene are MNHNY and SVGAGI (reference sequence). The CDR3 is 14 amino acids. Here the CDR3 DNA reads TGTGCCAGCAGTCACCGGGACAGGGGATATGGCTACACCTTC. Translating gives CASSHRDRGYGYTF.

The chain carries TRBV5-1 and TRBJ2-5; D not certain. Germline V CDR1 and CDR2: SGHRS, YFSETQ. V gave up 5 bases and J gave up 1 base, with 12 bases separating them. The CDR3 consists of 14 residues. The CDR3 is CASRLWYSQETQYF. CDR3 coding DNA: TGCGCCAGCAGGCTTTGGTACAGCCAAGAGACCCAGTACTTC.